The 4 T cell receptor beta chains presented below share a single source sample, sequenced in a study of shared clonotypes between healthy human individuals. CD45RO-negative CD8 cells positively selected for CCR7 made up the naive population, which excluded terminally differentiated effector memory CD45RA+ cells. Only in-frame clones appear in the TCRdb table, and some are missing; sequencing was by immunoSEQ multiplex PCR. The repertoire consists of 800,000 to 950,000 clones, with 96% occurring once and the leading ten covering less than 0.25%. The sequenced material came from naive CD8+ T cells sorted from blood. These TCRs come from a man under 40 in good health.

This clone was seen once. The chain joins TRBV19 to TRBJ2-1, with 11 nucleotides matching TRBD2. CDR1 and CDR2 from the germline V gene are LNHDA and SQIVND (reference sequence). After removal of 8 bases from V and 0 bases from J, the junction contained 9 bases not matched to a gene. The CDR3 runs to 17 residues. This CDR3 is CASGPGTSGSSYNEQFF. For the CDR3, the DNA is TGTGCCAGTGGCCCCGGGACTAGCGGAAGCTCCTACAATGAGCAGTTCTTC.

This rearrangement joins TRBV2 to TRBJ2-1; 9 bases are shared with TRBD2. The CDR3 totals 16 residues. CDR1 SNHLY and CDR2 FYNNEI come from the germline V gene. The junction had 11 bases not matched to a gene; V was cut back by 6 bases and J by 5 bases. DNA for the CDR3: TGTGCCAGCAGGGACGGTAGCGGGAGCCTTGACAATGAGCAGTTCTTC. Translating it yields CASRDGSGSLDNEQFF.

CDR3 sequence (DNA): TGTGCCAGCAGCTTATTCCCCCCCCTCGACAGGGAGGACAATGAGCAGTTCTTC. Translated, it gives CASSLFPPLDREDNEQFF. The V and J genes are TRBV7-7 and TRBJ2-1; a weak D match, TRBD1 (7 bases). This CDR3 is 18 amino acids long. V lost 2 bases and J 5 bases, leaving 22 bases between the germline ends. Germline-derived CDR1 and CDR2 are SSHAT and FNYEAQ (reference sequence). The full variable domain, its missing parts supplied by reference TRBV7-7 and TRBJ2-1, is GAGVSQSPRYKVTKRGQDVTLRCDPISSHATLYWYQQALGQGPEFLTYFNYEAQPDKSGLPSDRFSAERPEGSISTLTIQRTEQRDSAMYRCASSLFPPLDREDNEQFFGPGTRLTVL.

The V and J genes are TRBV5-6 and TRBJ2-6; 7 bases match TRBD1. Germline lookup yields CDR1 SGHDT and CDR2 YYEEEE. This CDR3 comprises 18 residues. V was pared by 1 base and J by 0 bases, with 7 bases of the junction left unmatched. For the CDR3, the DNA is TGTGCCAGCAGCTTGATGAGACAGGGCCTCTCTGGGGCCAACGTCCTGACTTTC. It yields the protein CASSLMRQGLSGANVLTF. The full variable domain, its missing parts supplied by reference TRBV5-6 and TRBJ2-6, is DAGVTQSPTHLIKTRGQQVTLRCSPKSGHDTVSWYQQALGQGPQFIFQYYEEEERQRGNFPDRFSGHQFPNYSSELNVNALLLGDSALYLCASSLMRQGLSGANVLTFGAGSRLTVL.